This record covers a single T cell receptor beta chain. The PCR contained 60 Vbeta and 13 Jbeta primers. Measured with immunoSEQ multiplex PCR; TCRdb has only the in-frame clones, and not every one. The table lists about 190,000 clones, roughly 80% of them singletons, with about 0.25% in the top ten. In germline, CDR1 is SNHLY, CDR2 FYNNEI. Germline trimming cut 7 bases from V and 0 bases from J; bases unmatched to any gene: 4. The length of the CDR3 is 15 residues. This record comes from a study of cytomegalovirus exposure and HLA in healthy donors. V is TRBV2 and J is TRBJ2-1; TRBD2 matches at 9 bases. This TCR derives from a boy younger than 18 in good health and CMV-seronegative. Sequencing was performed on PBMCs. CDR3 DNA sequence: TGTGCCAGCACTACGACTAGCGGCTCCTACAATGAGCAGTTCTTC. This gives the protein CASTTTSGSYNEQFF.